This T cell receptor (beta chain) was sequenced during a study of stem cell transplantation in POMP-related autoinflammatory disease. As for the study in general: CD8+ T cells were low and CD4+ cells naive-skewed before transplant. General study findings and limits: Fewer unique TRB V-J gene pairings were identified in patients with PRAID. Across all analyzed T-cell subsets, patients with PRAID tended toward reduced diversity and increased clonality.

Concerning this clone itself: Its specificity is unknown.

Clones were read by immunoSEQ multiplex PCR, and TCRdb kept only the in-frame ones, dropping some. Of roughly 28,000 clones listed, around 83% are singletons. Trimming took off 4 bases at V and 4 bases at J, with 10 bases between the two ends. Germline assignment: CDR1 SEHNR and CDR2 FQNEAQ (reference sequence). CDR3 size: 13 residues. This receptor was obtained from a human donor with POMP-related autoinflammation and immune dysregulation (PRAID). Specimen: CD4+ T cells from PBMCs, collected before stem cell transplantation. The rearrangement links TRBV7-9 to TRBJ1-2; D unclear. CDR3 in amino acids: CASSSQLSYGYTF. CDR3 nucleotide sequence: TGTGCCAGCAGCTCGCAGCTCTCCTATGGCTACACCTTC.